This TCR beta chain was sequenced for a study of blood T cell repertoires in COVID-19. Across the whole study: Sites in the United States, Italy and Spain provided acute and convalescent COVID-19 samples. T cells, B-cell-depleted T cells, or PBMCs supplied cDNA or gDNA.

How the authors handled the data: Estimation of nucleated cell counts relied on the amplification of reference gene primers. Assay: immunoSEQ multiplex PCR; the TCRdb copy retains only in-frame clones and omits some. For V, J and clone size, that table is used; D and trimming come from the DNA. The table lists around 140,000 clones, roughly 80% of them singletons. With 5 bases clipped from V and 7 bases from J, the junction kept 8 bases outside the gene matches. Germline V gives CDR1 ENHRY, CDR2 SYGVKD. The CDR3 is made up of 16 amino acids. This chain uses TRBV10-3 with TRBJ2-1; 13 bases match TRBD2. This TCR was sampled from a woman between 50 and 59 years old with active or convalescent COVID-19. Input material: peripheral blood. The CDR3 region has the DNA TGTGCCATCAGTTGGGGGACTAGCGGGAATACGAATGAGCAGTTCTTC. Protein sequence: CAISWGTSGNTNEQFF.